This T cell receptor beta chain was sequenced in a study of radiation and T cells in renal cell carcinoma. Time point denoted: blood 2 weeks post-SBRT. Treatment of the sample: 15 Gy SBRT to primary tumor, nephrectomy 4 weeks later. This clone came up a few times. The CDR3 is 14 residues long. CDR1 SGHRS and CDR2 YFSETQ come from the germline V gene. The V gene lost 4 bases and the J gene lost 5 bases, with 15 bases spanning the gap. Sequenced by immunoSEQ multiplex PCR; TCRdb stores in-frame clones only, minus some. Seen here are 100,000 to 150,000 clones, approximately 85% observed once, and the top ten hold 5.8%.

This chain joins TRBV5-1 and TRBJ1-1, with D hard to call. The clonotype comes from a man in his fifties with renal cell carcinoma. Sequencing used blood, obtained from a patient whose treatment included radiotherapy and nephrectomy. In DNA, the CDR3 is TGCGCCAGCAGCAGTGGAGGAGATTCAACTGAAGCTTTCTTT. It encodes CASSSGGDSTEAFF.